What follows describes a single TCR beta chain. No antigen is known for it. This sample was included in a study of identical twins. Notes on the study in general: Out-of-frame beta sequences exhibited a weaker degree of excess twin sharing.

Template switching created a universal primer site, and the cDNA included unique molecular identifiers. From the 5' RACE reads, TCRdb called clonotypes with MiXCR, one entry per CDR3 protein. The data show some 210,000 distinct CDR3 sequences, 15% to 20% seen once. The germline V gene encodes CDR1 SGHDN and CDR2 FVKESK. Deletions cut 0 bases from V and 6 bases from J, with 6 bases between. This CDR3 region has 13 residues. A further study also used this sample, focusing on T cells expressing NK-cell markers. That paper adds: Investigators obtained TCR beta repertoires from sorted CD3+CD56+NKG2C+, CD3+CD56+NKG2C- and CD3+CD56-NKG2C+ T cells.

The receptor was derived from a woman aged 18 to 35 in good health. The chain has TRBV14 and TRBJ1-5; D remains ambiguous. The sample comprised CD8+ T cells sorted from blood. The CDR3 sequence: CASSQEVGQPQHF. The CDR3 DNA is TGTGCCAGCAGCCAAGAGGTGGGTCAGCCCCAGCATTTT.